This T cell receptor (beta chain) appears in the sequencing data of a study of T cells in narcolepsy. Study context: Patients with NT1 or NT2 and healthy control donors were enrolled.

This clone is medium-sized within its sample. Produced via immunoSEQ multiplex PCR; TCRdb's table is partial and in-frame only. The repertoire holds about 30,000 clones, with roughly 80% as singletons. Looked up from germline, CDR1 is SGHDT and CDR2 is YYEEEE. The CDR3 runs 15 residues. Trimming left V 4 bases short and J 7 bases short, with 17 bases between. The genes are TRBV5-6 and TRBJ1-4; D uncertain. The sample was CD45RA- memory CD4+ T cells from PBMCs. This TCR was recovered from a human donor with narcolepsy. This CDR3 reads CASSPRRSGIEKLFF. The CDR3 region has the DNA TGTGCCAGCAGCCCACGCAGGTCGGGGATTGAAAAACTGTTTTTT.